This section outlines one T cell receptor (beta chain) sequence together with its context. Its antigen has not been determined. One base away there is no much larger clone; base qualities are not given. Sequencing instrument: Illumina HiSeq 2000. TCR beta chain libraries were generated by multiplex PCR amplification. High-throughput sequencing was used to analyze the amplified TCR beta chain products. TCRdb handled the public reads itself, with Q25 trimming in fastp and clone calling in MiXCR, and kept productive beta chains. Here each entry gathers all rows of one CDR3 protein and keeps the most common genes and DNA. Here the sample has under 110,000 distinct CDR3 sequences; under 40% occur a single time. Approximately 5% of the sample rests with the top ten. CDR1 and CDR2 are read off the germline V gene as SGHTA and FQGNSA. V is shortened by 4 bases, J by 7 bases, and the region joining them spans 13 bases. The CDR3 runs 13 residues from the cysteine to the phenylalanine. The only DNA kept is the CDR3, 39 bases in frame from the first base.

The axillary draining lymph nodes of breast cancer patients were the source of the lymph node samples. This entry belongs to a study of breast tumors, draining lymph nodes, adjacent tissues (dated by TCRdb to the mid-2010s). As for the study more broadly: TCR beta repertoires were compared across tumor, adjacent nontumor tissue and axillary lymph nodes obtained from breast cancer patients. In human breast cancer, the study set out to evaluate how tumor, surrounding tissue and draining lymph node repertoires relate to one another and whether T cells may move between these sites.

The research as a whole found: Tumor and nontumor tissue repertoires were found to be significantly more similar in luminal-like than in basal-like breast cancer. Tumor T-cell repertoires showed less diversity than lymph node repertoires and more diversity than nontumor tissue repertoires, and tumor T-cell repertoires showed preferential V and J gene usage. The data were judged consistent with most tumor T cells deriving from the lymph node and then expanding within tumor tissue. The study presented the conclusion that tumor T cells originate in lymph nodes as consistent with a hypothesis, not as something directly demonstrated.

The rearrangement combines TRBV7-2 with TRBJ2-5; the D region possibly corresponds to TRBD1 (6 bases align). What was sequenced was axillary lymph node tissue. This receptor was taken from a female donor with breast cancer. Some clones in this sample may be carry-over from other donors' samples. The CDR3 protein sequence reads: CASSWGLGGTQYF. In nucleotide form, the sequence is TGTGCCAGCAGCTGGGGCCTAGGGGGGACCCAGTACTTC.